The 23 T cell receptor beta chains below all came from one sample that was sequenced in a study of control samples from healthy donors and cancer patients. TCRdb's table, derived via immunoSEQ multiplex PCR, lists solely in-frame clones and lacks some. The sample yields 150,000 to 200,000 clones, roughly nine tenths seen once. The sample taken for sequencing was blood. The source of these receptors is a man in his thirties or forties in good health.

The rearrangement links TRBV5-1 to TRBJ1-6; D is possibly TRBD1 (5 bases). CDR3 length: 15 amino acids. The ends were cut back, 4 bases at V and 10 bases at J, with 18 bases in the middle. Germline lookup yields CDR1 SGHRS and CDR2 YFSETQ. As DNA, the CDR3 is TGCGCCAGCAGCGACATCGGCGGGGCAGGGTCACCCCTCCACTTT. Protein: CASSDIGGAGSPLHF.

V is TRBV6-6 and J is TRBJ1-1; no firm D call. Trimming pared 6 bases from V and 8 bases from J, leaving 16 bases between. The CDR3 spans 13 residues. Germline loops: CDR1 MNHNY, CDR2 SVGAGI (reference sequence). CDR3 protein: CASSMLAAVEAFF. CDR3 coding DNA: TGTGCCAGCAGCATGCTGGCCGCAGTGGAAGCTTTCTTT.

The count of this clone is one. This chain connects TRBV5-6 to TRBJ2-7, with D perhaps TRBD2 (6 bases). This CDR3 comprises 14 residues. With 3 bases removed from V and 9 bases from J, the gap between germline ends came to 19 bases. Germline-derived CDR1 and CDR2 are SGHDT and YYEEEE. The CDR3 DNA sequence: TGTGCCAGCAGCTCGATCTCGGGGTCCGGGGGGCAGTACTTC. It translates to CASSSISGSGGQYF.

This clone was found many times. This rearrangement joins TRBV5-1 to TRBJ1-2; 7 bases agree with TRBD1. The CDR3 extends over 14 amino acids. J was trimmed by 4 bases and V by 1 base; bases with no gene match: 4. The germline V gene has CDR1 SGHRS and CDR2 YFSETQ. The CDR3 sequence is CASSLPTGLYGYTF. The CDR3 region has the DNA TGCGCCAGCAGCTTGCCGACAGGGCTCTATGGCTACACCTTC. Looking up the rest from reference TRBV5-1 and TRBJ1-2 gives the full variable domain: KAGVTQTPRYLIKTRGQQVTLSCSPISGHRSVSWYQQTPGQGLQFLFEYFSETQRNKGNFPGRFSGRQFSNSRSEMNVSTLELGDSALYLCASSLPTGLYGYTFGSGTRLTVV.

The J gene is TRBJ2-7, the V gene TRBV6-2 or TRBV6-3; no clear D. The V end was cut by 2 bases, the J end by 3 bases, with 8 bases between. The CDR3 has 13 amino acids. Germline CDR1 is MNHEY and CDR2 is SVGEGT. The CDR3 DNA is TGTGCCAGCAGTTACGGGCTTTACTACGAGCAGTACTTC. It is translated as CASSYGLYYEQYF.

V gene TRBV4-1 combines with J gene TRBJ1-6; D remains unclear. CDR3 length: 13 residues. Germline CDR1 MGHRA, CDR2 YSYEKL. The germline V and J ends were trimmed by 1 base and 8 bases, with 6 bases remaining between them. The CDR3 nucleotides read TGCGCCAGCAGCCAAGTCACGGATTCACCCCTCCACTTT. Its protein is CASSQVTDSPLHF.

CDR3 bases: TGTGCCAGTAGTGCGGCAGGGGGTTATGGCTACACCTTC. Protein product: CASSAAGGYGYTF. J is TRBJ1-2 and V is TRBV19; the match to TRBD1 covers 7 bases. V was pared by 5 bases and J by 5 bases, with 5 bases of the junction left unmatched. The CDR3 has 13 residues. CDR1 and CDR2 from the germline V gene are LNHDA and SQIVND (reference sequence).

V and J are TRBV30 and TRBJ1-6; D uncertain. CDR3 length: 11 residues. The ends were cut back, 5 bases at V and 11 bases at J, with 10 bases in the middle. Germline CDR1 is GTSNPN and CDR2 is SVGIG (reference sequence). CDR3 residues: CAWGMITPLHF. The CDR3 bases are TGTGCCTGGGGAATGATAACACCCCTCCACTTT.

J is TRBJ1-1 and V is TRBV6-5; D is unclear. V was cut by 6 bases and J by 5 bases, with 19 bases left in between. Germline loops: CDR1 MNHEY, CDR2 SVGAGI. This CDR3 is built from 15 residues. The CDR3 nucleotides are TGTGCCAGCAGACCAAGCGACCTATTGGGGACTGAAGCTTTCTTT. This encodes CASRPSDLLGTEAFF.

The chain couples TRBV6-5 to TRBJ2-1, with 7 nucleotides matching TRBD2. V dropped 1 base and J dropped 9; count of bases not matched to a gene: 6. Germline CDR1 reads MNHEY; CDR2 reads SVGAGI. This CDR3 has 14 amino acids. Here the CDR3 DNA reads TGTGCCAGCAGTTACTTTCGGGGGGAGGGTGAGCAGTTCTTC. The encoded protein is CASSYFRGEGEQFF.

The rearrangement uses TRBV4-3 and TRBJ2-1; 8 nucleotides match TRBD2. V shed 3 bases and J 0 bases; nucleotides not matched to a gene: 7. The CDR3 spans 17 residues. Germline CDR1 and CDR2: LGHNA and YSLEER. The DNA for the CDR3 is TGCGCCAGCAGCCAGGATACGGGGGGGAGCTCCTACAATGAGCAGTTCTTC. It encodes CASSQDTGGSSYNEQFF.

The genes are TRBV29-1 and TRBJ1-1; a weak D match, TRBD1 (6 bases). The CDR3 is made up of 13 amino acids. Trimming shortened V by 5 bases and J by 3 bases, and 13 bases separated the two germline ends. Germline V CDR1 and CDR2: SQVTM, ANQGSEA. The CDR3 nucleotides are TGCAGCGTTCCCGGGGGGGGCGACACTGAAGCTTTCTTT. It encodes CSVPGGGDTEAFF.

As regards this clone: A junction boundary mismatches the germline segment, possibly from a read error. J is TRBJ2-7 and V is TRBV2; D may match TRBD1 or TRBD2 (5 bases each). CDR3 length: 10 amino acids. Germline CDR1 is SNHLY and CDR2 is FYNNEI. CDR3 sequence reads: CASSEAGEFF. DNA of the CDR3: TGTGCCAGCAGTGAAGCGGGGGAGTTCTTC.

J is TRBJ1-2 and V is TRBV30; D might be TRBD1 (5 bases). With 7 bases removed from V and 4 bases from J, the gap between germline ends came to 16 bases. The CDR3 extends over 13 amino acids. Germline CDR1 is GTSNPN and CDR2 is SVGIG (reference sequence). CDR3 loop: CAFPGRGGYGYTF. CDR3 bases: TGTGCCTTTCCCGGCCGCGGGGGCTATGGCTACACCTTC.

The genes are TRBV28 and TRBJ1-1, with TRBD1 identical over 11 bases. The V and J ends lost 4 bases and 10 bases, in that order; junction bases with no gene match: 8. CDR3 length equals 14 residues. The germline gives CDR1 MDHEN, CDR2 SYDVKM. The CDR3 loop reads CASSSTGTGGVAFF. The CDR3 region has the DNA TGTGCCAGCAGTTCCACCGGGACAGGGGGAGTAGCTTTCTTT.

In this sample, this clone turned up many times. The chain is built from TRBV6-4 and TRBJ2-2; D unclear. The CDR3 sequence is 13 residues long. Germline V gene sequence: CDR1 MRHNA, CDR2 SNTAGT. Trimming removed 2 bases from V and 4 bases from J, with 5 bases in between. CDR3 sequence reads: CASSDTSTGELFF. CDR3 nucleotides: TGTGCCAGCAGTGACACTTCCACCGGGGAGCTGTTTTTT.

This clone was recorded only once. The rearrangement uses TRBV10-3 and TRBJ2-1, with D possibly TRBD2 on 6 matching bases. The CDR3 contains 14 residues. Trimming took off 9 bases at V and 0 bases at J, with 12 bases between the two ends. Germline values: CDR1 ENHRY, CDR2 SYGVKD. The DNA for the CDR3 is TGTGCCATTGGAGGGAAGAGCTCCTACAATGAGCAGTTCTTC. Translating it yields CAIGGKSSYNEQFF.

V gene TRBV29-1 combines with J gene TRBJ1-2; 8 positions agree with TRBD1. This CDR3 is 14 amino acids long. V lost 1 base to trimming and J lost 7 bases; unmatched junction nucleotides: 8. Germline V gene sequence: CDR1 SQVTM, CDR2 ANQGSEA. The CDR3 spells CSVEAGQDHLGYTF. The CDR3 DNA reads TGCAGCGTTGAAGCGGGACAGGACCATCTTGGCTACACCTTC.

The chain combines TRBV11-2 with TRBJ2-1, with TRBD2 matching 13 bases. The junction had 7 bases not matched to a gene; V was cut back by 5 bases and J by 6 bases. CDR1 SGHAT and CDR2 FQNNGV come from the germline V gene. CDR3 length equals 16 residues. The CDR3 loop is CASSGLAGETSNEQFF. The DNA for the CDR3 is TGTGCCAGCAGCGGACTAGCGGGGGAAACTAGCAATGAGCAGTTCTTC.

The chain employs TRBV29-1 and TRBJ2-5; the D is unclear. Between the trimmed V and J ends, which lost 6 bases and 0 bases, there was a span of 5 bases. Germline CDR1 is SQVTM and CDR2 is ANQGSEA. The CDR3 loop spans 11 amino acids. CDR3: CSVVYQETQYF. The CDR3, as DNA: TGCAGCGTGGTGTACCAAGAGACCCAGTACTTC.

The V and J genes are TRBV5-1 and TRBJ2-7; a weak D match, TRBD1 (6 bases). Trimming shortened V by 4 bases and J by 6 bases, and 14 bases separated the two germline ends. CDR1 SGHRS and CDR2 YFSETQ come from the germline V gene. There are 13 residues in the CDR3. The CDR3 reads CASSPPRGGEQYF. Here the CDR3 DNA reads TGCGCCAGCAGCCCTCCCAGGGGTGGCGAGCAGTACTTC.

The rearrangement joins TRBV7-8 to TRBJ1-2, with 8 bases lining up with TRBD1. Trimming removed 4 bases from V and 6 bases from J; junction bases left unmatched: 4. CDR1 SGHVS and CDR2 FQNEAQ come from the germline V gene. CDR3 length equals 13 residues. CDR3 loop: CASSSDRGDGYTF. The CDR3, as DNA: TGTGCCAGCAGCTCTGACAGGGGAGATGGCTACACCTTC.

The sample holds one count of this clone. V gene TRBV28 combines with J gene TRBJ2-7, with no clear D. Germline CDR1 is MDHEN and CDR2 is SYDVKM. The V end lost 8 bases, the J end lost 2 bases, and 7 bases lay between the germline ends. This CDR3 has 11 amino acids. CDR3 loop: CASAGTYEQYF. CDR3 in DNA: TGTGCCAGCGCTGGGACCTACGAGCAGTACTTC.